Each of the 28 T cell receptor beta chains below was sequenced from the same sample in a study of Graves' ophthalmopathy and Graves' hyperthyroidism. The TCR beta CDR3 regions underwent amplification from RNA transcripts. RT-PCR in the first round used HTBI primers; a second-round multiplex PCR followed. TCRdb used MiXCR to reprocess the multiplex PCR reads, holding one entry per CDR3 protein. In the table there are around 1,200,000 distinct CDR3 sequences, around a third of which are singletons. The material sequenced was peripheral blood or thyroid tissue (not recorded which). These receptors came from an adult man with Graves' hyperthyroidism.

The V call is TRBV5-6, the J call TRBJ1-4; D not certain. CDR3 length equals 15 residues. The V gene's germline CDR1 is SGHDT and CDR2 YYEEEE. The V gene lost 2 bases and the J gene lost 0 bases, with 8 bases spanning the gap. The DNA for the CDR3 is TGTGCCAGCAGCTTCGGACTGACAACTAATGAAAAACTGTTTTTT. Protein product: CASSFGLTTNEKLFF.

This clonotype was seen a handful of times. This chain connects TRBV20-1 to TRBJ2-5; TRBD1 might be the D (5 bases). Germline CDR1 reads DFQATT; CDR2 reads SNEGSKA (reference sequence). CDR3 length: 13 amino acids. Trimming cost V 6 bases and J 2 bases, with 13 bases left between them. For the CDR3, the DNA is TGCAGTGCAGCAGTGACAGCTCAAGAGACCCAGTACTTC. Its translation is CSAAVTAQETQYF.

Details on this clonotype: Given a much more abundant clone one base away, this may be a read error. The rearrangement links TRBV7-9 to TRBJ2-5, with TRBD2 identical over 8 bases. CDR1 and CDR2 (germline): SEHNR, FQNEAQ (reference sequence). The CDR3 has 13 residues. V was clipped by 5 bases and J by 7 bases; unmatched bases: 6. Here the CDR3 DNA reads TGTGCCAGCAGCCCCCGGGAGGGAGGGACCCAGTACTTC. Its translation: CASSPREGGTQYF.

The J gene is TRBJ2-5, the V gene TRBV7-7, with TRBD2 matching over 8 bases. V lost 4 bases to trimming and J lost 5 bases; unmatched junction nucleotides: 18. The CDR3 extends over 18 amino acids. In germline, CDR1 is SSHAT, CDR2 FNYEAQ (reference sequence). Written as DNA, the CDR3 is TGTGCCAGCAGCTCAACAGCCGGGACTAGGGGGGGAGTGGAGACCCAGTACTTC. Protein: CASSSTAGTRGGVETQYF. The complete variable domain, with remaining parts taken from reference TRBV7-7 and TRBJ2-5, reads GAGVSQSPRYKVTKRGQDVTLRCDPISSHATLYWYQQALGQGPEFLTYFNYEAQPDKSGLPSDRFSAERPEGSISTLTIQRTEQRDSAMYRCASSSTAGTRGGVETQYFGPGTRLLVL.

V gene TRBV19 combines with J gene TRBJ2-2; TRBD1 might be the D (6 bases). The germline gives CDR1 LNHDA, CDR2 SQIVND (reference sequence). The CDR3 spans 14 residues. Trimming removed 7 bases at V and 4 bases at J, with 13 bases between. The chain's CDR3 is CASTRDKSTGELFF. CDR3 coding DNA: TGTGCCAGTACTCGGGACAAATCCACCGGGGAGCTGTTTTTT.

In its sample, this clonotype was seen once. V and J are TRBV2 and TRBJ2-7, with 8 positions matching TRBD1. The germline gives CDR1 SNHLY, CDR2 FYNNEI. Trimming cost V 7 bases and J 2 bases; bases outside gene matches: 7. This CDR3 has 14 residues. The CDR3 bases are TGTGCCAGCAATCTCCAGGGGGCGGCCTACGAGCAGTACTTC. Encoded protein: CASNLQGAAYEQYF. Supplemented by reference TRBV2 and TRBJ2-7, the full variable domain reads EPEVTQTPSHQVTQMGQEVILRCVPISNHLYFYWYRQILGQKVEFLVSFYNNEISEKSEIFDDQFSVERPDGSNFTLKIRSTKLEDSAMYFCASNLQGAAYEQYFGPGTRLTVT.

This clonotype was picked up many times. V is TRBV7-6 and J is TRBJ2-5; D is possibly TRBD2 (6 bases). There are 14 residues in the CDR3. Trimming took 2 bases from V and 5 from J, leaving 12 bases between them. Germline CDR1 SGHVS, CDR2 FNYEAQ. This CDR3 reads CASSLTREGETQYF. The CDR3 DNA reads TGTGCCAGCAGCTTAACGCGGGAAGGGGAGACCCAGTACTTC. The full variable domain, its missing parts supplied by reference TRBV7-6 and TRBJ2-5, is GAGVSQSPRYKVTKRGQDVALRCDPISGHVSLYWYRQALGQGPEFLTYFNYEAQQDKSGLPNDRFSAERPEGSISTLTIQRTEQRDSAMYRCASSLTREGETQYFGPGTRLLVL.

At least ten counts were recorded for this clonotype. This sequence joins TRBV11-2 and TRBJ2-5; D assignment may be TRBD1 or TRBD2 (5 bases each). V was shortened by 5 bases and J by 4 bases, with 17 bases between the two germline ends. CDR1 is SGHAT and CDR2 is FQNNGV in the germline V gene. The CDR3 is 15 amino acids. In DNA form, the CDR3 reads TGTGCCAGCAGCCTCGGGGCAGGTGGTGGAGAGACCCAGTACTTC. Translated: CASSLGAGGGETQYF.

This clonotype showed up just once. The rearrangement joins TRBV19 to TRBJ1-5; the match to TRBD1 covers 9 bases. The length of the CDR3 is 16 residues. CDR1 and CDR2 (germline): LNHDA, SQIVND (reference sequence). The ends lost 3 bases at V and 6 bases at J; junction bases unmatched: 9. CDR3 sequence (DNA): TGTGCCAGTAGTATGGCACGGGGGACAGGGACTCAGCCCCAGCATTTT. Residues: CASSMARGTGTQPQHF. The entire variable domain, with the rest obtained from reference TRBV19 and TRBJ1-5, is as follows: DGGITQSPKYLFRKEGQNVTLSCEQNLNHDAMYWYRQDPGQGLRLIYYSQIVNDFQKGDIAEGYSVSREKKESFPLTVTSAQKNPTAFYLCASSMARGTGTQPQHFGDGTRLSIL.

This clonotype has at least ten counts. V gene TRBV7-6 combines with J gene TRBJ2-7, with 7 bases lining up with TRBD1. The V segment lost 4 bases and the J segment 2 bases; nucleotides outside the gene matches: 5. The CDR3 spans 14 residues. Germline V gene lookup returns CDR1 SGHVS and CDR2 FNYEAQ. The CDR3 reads CASSSQQGTYEQYF. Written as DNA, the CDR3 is TGTGCCAGCAGCTCACAACAGGGGACCTACGAGCAGTACTTC.

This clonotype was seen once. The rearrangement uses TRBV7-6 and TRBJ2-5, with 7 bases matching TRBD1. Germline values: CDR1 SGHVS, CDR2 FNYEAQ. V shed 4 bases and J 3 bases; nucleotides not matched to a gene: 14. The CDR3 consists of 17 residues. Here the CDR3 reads CASSSRPGGMFEETQYF. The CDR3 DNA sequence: TGTGCCAGCAGCTCCAGACCAGGGGGAATGTTTGAAGAGACCCAGTACTTC. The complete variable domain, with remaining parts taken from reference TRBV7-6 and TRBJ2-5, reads GAGVSQSPRYKVTKRGQDVALRCDPISGHVSLYWYRQALGQGPEFLTYFNYEAQQDKSGLPNDRFSAERPEGSISTLTIQRTEQRDSAMYRCASSSRPGGMFEETQYFGPGTRLLVL.

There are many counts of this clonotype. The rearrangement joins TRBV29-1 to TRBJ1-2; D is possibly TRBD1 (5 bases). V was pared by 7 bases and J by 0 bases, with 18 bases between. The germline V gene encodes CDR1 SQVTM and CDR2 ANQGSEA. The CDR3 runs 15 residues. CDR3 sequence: CSARTDRATNYGYTF. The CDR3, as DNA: TGCAGCGCTCGAACTGACAGAGCTACTAACTATGGCTACACCTTC.

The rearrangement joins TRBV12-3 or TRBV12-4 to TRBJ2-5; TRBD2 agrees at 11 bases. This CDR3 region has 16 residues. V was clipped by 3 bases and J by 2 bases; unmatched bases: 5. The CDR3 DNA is TGTGCCAGCAGTTTTCAAGTAGCGGGGGGGCAAGAGACCCAGTACTTC. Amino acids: CASSFQVAGGQETQYF.

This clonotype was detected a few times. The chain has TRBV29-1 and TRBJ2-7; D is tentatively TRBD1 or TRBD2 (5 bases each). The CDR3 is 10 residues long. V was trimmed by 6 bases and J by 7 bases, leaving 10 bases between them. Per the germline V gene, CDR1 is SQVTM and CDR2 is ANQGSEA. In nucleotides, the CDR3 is TGCAGCGTGGGACCTGGGGAGCAGTACTTC. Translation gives CSVGPGEQYF.

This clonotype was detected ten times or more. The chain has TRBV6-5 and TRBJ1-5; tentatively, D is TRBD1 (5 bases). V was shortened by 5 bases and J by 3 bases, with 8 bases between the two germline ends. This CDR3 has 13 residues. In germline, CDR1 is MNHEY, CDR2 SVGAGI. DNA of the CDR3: TGTGCCAGCAGTGACAGTTTCAATCAGCCCCAGCATTTT. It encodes CASSDSFNQPQHF.

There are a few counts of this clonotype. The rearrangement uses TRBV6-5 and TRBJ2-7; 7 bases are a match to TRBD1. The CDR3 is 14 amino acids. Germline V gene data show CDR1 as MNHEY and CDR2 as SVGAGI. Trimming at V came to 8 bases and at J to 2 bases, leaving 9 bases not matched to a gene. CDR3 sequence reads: CASGRTGGPYEQYF. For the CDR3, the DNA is TGTGCCAGCGGCAGGACAGGCGGACCCTACGAGCAGTACTTC.

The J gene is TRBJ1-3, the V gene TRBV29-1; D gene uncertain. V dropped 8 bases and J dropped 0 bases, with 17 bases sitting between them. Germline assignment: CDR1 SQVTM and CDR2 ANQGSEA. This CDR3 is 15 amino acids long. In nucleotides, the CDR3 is TGCAGCTTAGAGGTCCAGACTGGCTCTGGAAACACCATATATTTT. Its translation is CSLEVQTGSGNTIYF.

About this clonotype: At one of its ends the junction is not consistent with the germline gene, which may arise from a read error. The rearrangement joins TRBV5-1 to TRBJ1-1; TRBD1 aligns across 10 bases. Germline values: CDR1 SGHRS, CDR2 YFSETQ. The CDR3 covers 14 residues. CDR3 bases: TGTGCCAGCAGTCAACAAGGGACAGGGGCTGAAGCTTTCTTT. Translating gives CASSQQGTGAEAFF.

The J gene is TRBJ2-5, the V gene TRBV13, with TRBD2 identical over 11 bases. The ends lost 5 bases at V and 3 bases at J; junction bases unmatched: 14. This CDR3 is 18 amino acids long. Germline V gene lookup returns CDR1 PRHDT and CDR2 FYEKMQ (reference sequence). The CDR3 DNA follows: TGTGCCAGCAGCCAGACCGGGACTAGCGGAGTAAAAAAAGAGACCCAGTACTTC. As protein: CASSQTGTSGVKKETQYF.

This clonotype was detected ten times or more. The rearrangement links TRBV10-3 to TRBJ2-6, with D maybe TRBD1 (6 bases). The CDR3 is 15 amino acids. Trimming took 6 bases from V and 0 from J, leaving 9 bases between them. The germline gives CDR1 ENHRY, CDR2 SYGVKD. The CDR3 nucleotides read TGTGCCATCAGCTACAGGGACTCTGGGGCCAACGTCCTGACTTTC. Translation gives CAISYRDSGANVLTF.

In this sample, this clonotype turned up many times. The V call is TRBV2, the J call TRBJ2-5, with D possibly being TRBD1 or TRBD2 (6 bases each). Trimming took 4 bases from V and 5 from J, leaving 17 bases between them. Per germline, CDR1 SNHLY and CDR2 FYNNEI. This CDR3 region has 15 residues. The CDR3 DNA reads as TGTGCCAGCAGTGCCCGGGGGCGCAGGTCCGAGACCCAGTACTTC. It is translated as CASSARGRRSETQYF.

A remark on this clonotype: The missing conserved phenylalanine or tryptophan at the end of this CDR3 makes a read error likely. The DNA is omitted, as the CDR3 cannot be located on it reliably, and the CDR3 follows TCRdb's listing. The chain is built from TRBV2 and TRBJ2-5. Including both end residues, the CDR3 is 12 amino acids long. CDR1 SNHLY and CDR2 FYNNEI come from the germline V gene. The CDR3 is CASRHQFGSSTS.

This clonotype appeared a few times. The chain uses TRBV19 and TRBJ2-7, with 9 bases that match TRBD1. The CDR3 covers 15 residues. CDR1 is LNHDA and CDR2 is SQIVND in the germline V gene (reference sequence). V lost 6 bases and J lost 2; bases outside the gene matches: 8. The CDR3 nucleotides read TGTGCCAGTAGCGCAACCGGACAGGGGACCTACGAGCAGTACTTC. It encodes CASSATGQGTYEQYF.

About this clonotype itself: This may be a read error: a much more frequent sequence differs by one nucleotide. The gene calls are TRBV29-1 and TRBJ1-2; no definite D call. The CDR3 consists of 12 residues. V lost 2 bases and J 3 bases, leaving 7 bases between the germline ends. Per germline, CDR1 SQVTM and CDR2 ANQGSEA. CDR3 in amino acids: CSVESEDYGYTF. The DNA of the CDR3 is TGCAGCGTTGAATCTGAAGACTATGGCTACACCTTC.

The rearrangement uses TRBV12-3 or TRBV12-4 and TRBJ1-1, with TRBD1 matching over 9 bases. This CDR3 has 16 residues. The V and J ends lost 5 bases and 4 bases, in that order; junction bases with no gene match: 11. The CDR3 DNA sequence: TGTGCCAGCAGTGCCGACCCGGGACAGGGAGGCACTGAAGCTTTCTTT. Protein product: CASSADPGQGGTEAFF.

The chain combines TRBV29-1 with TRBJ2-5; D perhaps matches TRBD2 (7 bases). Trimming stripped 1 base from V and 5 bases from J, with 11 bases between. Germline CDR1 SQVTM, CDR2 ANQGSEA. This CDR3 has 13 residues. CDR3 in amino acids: CSVEGGGAETQYF. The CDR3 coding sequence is TGCAGCGTTGAAGGGGGGGGCGCGGAGACCCAGTACTTC.

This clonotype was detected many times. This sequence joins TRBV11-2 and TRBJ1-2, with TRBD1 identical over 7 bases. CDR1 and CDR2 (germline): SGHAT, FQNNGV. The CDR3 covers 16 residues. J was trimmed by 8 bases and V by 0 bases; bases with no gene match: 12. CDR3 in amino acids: CASSLELEQGRRGYTF. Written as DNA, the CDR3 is TGTGCCAGCAGCTTAGAGCTGGAACAGGGGAGACGAGGCTACACCTTC.

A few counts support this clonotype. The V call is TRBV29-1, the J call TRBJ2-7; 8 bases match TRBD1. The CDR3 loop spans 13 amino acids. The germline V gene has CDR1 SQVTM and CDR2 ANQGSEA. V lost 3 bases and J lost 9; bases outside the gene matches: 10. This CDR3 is CSVEDRVGPVQYF. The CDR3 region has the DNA TGCAGCGTTGAGGACAGGGTGGGTCCAGTGCAGTACTTC.